This TCR beta chain was captured in a study of blood T cell repertoires in COVID-19. V lost 5 bases and J lost 7; bases outside the gene matches: 8. CDR1 is SEHNR and CDR2 is FQNEAQ in the germline V gene (reference sequence). The CDR3 totals 13 residues. Data came from immunoSEQ multiplex PCR; TCRdb stores just in-frame clones and leaves some out. Among roughly 180,000 clones listed, approximately 81% were seen once. Sequenced: peripheral blood. The sequence was collected from an elderly woman with active or convalescent COVID-19. The rearrangement uses TRBV7-9 and TRBJ2-7, with 7 positions matching TRBD1. The CDR3 is CASSPQGQTEQYF. The CDR3 bases are TGTGCCAGCAGCCCACAGGGACAGACAGAGCAGTACTTC.